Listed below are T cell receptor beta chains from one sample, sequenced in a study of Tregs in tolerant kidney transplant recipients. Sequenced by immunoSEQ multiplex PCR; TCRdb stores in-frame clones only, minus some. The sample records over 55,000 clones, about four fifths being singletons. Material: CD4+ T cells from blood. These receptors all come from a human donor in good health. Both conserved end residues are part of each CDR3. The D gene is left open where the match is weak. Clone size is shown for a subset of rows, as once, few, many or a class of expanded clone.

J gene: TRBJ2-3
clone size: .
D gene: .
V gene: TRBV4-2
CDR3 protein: CASSLQADTQYF
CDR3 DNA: TGTGCCAGCAGCCTGCAGGCAGATACGCAGTATTTT

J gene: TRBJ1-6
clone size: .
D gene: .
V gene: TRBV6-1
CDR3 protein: CASSLQGGNSPLHF
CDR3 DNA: TGTGCCAGCAGTCTCCAGGGTGGTAATTCACCCCTCCACTTT

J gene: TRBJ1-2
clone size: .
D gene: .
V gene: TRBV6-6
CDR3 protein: CASRPTDFYGYTF
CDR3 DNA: TGTGCCAGCAGGCCGACAGACTTCTATGGCTACACCTTC

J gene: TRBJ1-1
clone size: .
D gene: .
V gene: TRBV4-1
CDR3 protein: CASSQDILMNTEAFF
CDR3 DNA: TGCGCCAGCAGCCAAGATATTCTGATGAACACTGAAGCTTTCTTT

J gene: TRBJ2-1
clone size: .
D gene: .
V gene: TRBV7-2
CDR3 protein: CASSLGFANNEQFF
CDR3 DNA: TGTGCCAGCAGCTTAGGCTTTGCGAACAATGAGCAGTTCTTC

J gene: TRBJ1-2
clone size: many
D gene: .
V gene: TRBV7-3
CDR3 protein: CASSYLQDPNYGYTF
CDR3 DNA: TGTGCCAGCAGCTATCTACAGGACCCCAACTATGGCTACACCTTC

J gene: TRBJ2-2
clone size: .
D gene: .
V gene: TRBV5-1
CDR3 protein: CASSLKDSRQTGELFF
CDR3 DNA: TGCGCCAGCAGCTTGAAGGACTCAAGGCAGACCGGGGAGCTGTTTTTT

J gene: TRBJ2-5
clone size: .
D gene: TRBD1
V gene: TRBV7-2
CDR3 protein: CASSPPGQGEETQYF
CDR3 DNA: TGTGCCAGCAGCCCACCGGGACAGGGTGAAGAGACCCAGTACTTC

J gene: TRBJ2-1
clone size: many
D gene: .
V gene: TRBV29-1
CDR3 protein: CSGGSDRYEFF
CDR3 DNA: TGCAGCGGCGGATCAGACAGGTATGAGTTCTTC

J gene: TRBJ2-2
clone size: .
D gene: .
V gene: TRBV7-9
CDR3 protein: CASSQALTGTGELFF
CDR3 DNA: TGTGCCAGCAGCCAAGCCCTTACCGGCACCGGGGAGCTGTTTTTT

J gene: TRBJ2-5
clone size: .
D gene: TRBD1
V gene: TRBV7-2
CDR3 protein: CASSFVQGFGETQYF
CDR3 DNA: TGTGCCAGCAGCTTCGTACAGGGGTTTGGGGAGACCCAGTACTTC

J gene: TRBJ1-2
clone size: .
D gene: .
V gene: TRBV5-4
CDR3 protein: CASSQEALLRANYGYTF
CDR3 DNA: TGCGCCAGCAGCCAAGAGGCACTGCTGCGAGCTAACTATGGCTACACCTTC

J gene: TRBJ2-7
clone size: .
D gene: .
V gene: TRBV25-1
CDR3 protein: CASSEGHYSYEQYF
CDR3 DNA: TGTGCCAGCAGTGAAGGACACTACTCCTACGAGCAGTACTTC